Below, 21 T cell receptor beta chains from the same sample are listed, as sequenced in a study of blood T cell repertoires in COVID-19. The table came from immunoSEQ multiplex PCR; TCRdb's copy has only in-frame clones and leaves some out. The data contain roughly 110,000 clones, about 80% of them singletons. Sequencing used peripheral blood. Source of these receptors: a man in his 70s with acute or convalescent COVID-19.

In its sample, this clone was seen a few times. The CDR3 DNA follows: TGTGCCAGCAGCGTAGACTCGGGACTAGCGGGGTACAATGAGCAGTTCTTC. The encoded protein is CASSVDSGLAGYNEQFF. J is TRBJ2-1 and V is TRBV7-9; 13 nucleotides agree with TRBD2. The CDR3 length is 17 residues. Unmatched junction bases numbered 8, after V lost 5 bases and J lost 4 bases. Germline-derived CDR1 and CDR2 are SEHNR and FQNEAQ (reference sequence). The variable domain in full, with the rest retrieved from reference TRBV7-9 and TRBJ2-1, is DTGVSQNPRHKITKRGQNVTFRCDPISEHNRLYWYRQTLGQGPEFLTYFQNEAQLEKSRLLSDRFSAERPKGSFSTLEIQRTEQGDSAMYLCASSVDSGLAGYNEQFFGPGTRLTVL.

The chain is built from TRBV7-2 and TRBJ1-5; D is unresolved. The CDR3 spans 13 residues. Germline V CDR1 and CDR2: SGHTA, FQGNSA. The V end was cut by 1 base, the J end by 9 bases, with 10 bases between. The CDR3 reads CASSLEPQVPQHF. The CDR3 DNA sequence: TGTGCCAGCAGCTTAGAACCCCAGGTGCCCCAGCATTTT.

The V call is TRBV14, the J call TRBJ1-1; D gene ambiguous. The CDR3 spans 13 residues. CDR1 and CDR2 (germline): SGHDN, FVKESK. Between the trimmed V and J ends, which lost 3 bases and 2 bases, there was a span of 7 bases. The CDR3: CASSQELNTEAFF. The CDR3, as DNA: TGTGCCAGCAGCCAGGAGCTAAACACTGAAGCTTTCTTT.

This chain joins TRBV11-3 and TRBJ2-1; possible D gene TRBD1, 5 bases. The CDR3 is 16 residues long. Trimming took 1 base from V and 2 from J, leaving 12 bases between them. Per germline, CDR1 SGHNT and CDR2 YENEEA. In DNA, the CDR3 is TGTGCCAGCAGCTTAGGAGGTGACAGTCCCTACAATGAGCAGTTCTTC. This sequence encodes CASSLGGDSPYNEQFF.

The chain joins TRBV12-3 or TRBV12-4 to TRBJ1-1; no definite D call. The CDR3 is 13 residues long. Trimming left V 3 bases short and J 7 bases short, with 12 bases between. The CDR3 protein is CASSFSGAGEAFF. The CDR3 DNA sequence: TGTGCCAGCAGTTTCTCCGGCGCGGGTGAAGCTTTCTTT.

This chain uses TRBV2 with TRBJ1-5; TRBD1 matches 7 bases. The germline V gene encodes CDR1 SNHLY and CDR2 FYNNEI. CDR3 size: 15 residues. Trimming cost V 1 base and J 4 bases; bases outside gene matches: 4. Here the CDR3 DNA reads TGTGCCAGCAGTGAAGGGACAGGAGCTAATCAGCCCCAGCATTTT. Residues: CASSEGTGANQPQHF.

The chain couples TRBV6-1 to TRBJ1-3; tentative D call: TRBD1 (5 bases). This CDR3 comprises 15 residues. The V gene's germline CDR1 is MNHNS and CDR2 SASEGT. V shed 3 bases and J shed 2 bases, with 11 bases lying between them. This chain's CDR3 is CASSDRQLAGNTIYF. The CDR3 DNA reads as TGTGCCAGCAGTGACAGACAGTTGGCTGGAAACACCATATATTTT.

The genes are TRBV19 and TRBJ1-1; unclear D gene. The CDR3 has 14 amino acids. The V gene's germline CDR1 is LNHDA and CDR2 SQIVND (reference sequence). Trimming left V 4 bases short and J 1 base short, with 10 bases between. Here the CDR3 DNA reads TGTGCCAGTAGTAGTCCGACATGGAACACTGAAGCTTTCTTT. Amino acids: CASSSPTWNTEAFF.

This clone appeared a single time. The chain joins TRBV5-4 to TRBJ2-7; 11 positions match TRBD2. After removal of 4 bases from V and 5 bases from J, the junction contained 11 bases not matched to a gene. CDR3 length: 16 residues. Germline V gene lookup returns CDR1 SGHNT and CDR2 YYREEE (reference sequence). The CDR3: CASSPEPLAGENEQYF. CDR3 nucleotides: TGTGCCAGCAGCCCGGAACCACTAGCGGGGGAAAACGAGCAGTACTTC.

The chain joins TRBV4-3 to TRBJ1-1; TRBD1 might be the D (5 bases). This CDR3 has 16 residues. The germline V gene encodes CDR1 LGHNA and CDR2 YSLEER. Between the trimmed V and J ends, which lost 0 bases and 1 base, there was a span of 12 bases. The CDR3 DNA reads TGCGCCAGCAGCCAAGATGCGGGGCCTTGGAACACTGAAGCTTTCTTT. Protein: CASSQDAGPWNTEAFF.

The J gene is TRBJ2-1, the V gene TRBV9; 11 nucleotides agree with TRBD2. This CDR3 has 17 amino acids. CDR1 and CDR2 (germline): SGDLS, YYNGEE. V lost 0 bases, J lost 8 bases, and 10 bases stayed unmatched. CDR3 residues: CASSVELAGGPEDEQFF. Written as DNA, the CDR3 is TGTGCCAGCAGCGTAGAGTTAGCGGGGGGGCCAGAGGATGAGCAGTTCTTC.

This rearrangement joins TRBV19 to TRBJ1-5; no clear D. Per the germline V gene, CDR1 is LNHDA and CDR2 is SQIVND (reference sequence). This CDR3 region has 13 residues. V was shortened by 6 bases and J by 1 base, with 7 bases between the two germline ends. DNA of the CDR3: TGTGCCAGTAGCTTGACAAGCAATCAGCCCCAGCATTTT. Translated, it gives CASSLTSNQPQHF.

The chain uses TRBV5-4 and TRBJ2-7; 9 positions agree with TRBD1. This CDR3 has 16 residues. After removal of 4 bases from V and 3 bases from J, the junction contained 11 bases not matched to a gene. Germline V gene data show CDR1 as SGHNT and CDR2 as YYREEE (reference sequence). For the CDR3, the DNA is TGTGCCAGCAGCGCGTCTTCCGGGACAGGGATCTACGAGCAGTACTTC. The encoded protein is CASSASSGTGIYEQYF.

V is TRBV7-9 and J is TRBJ2-1; a weak D match, TRBD2 (6 bases). This CDR3 is built from 14 residues. Germline V gene sequence: CDR1 SEHNR, CDR2 FQNEAQ (reference sequence). The V end lost 5 bases, the J end lost 4 bases, and 12 bases lay between the germline ends. Written as DNA, the CDR3 is TGTGCCAGCAGCCCAACTAGCTCTTACAATGAGCAGTTCTTC. Protein sequence: CASSPTSSYNEQFF.

The rearrangement links TRBV18 to TRBJ2-7; TRBD2 aligns across 7 bases. CDR1 and CDR2 from the germline V gene are KGHSH and LQKENI. Trimming removed 3 bases from V and 6 bases from J; junction bases left unmatched: 14. The CDR3 contains 16 residues. The CDR3 loop is CASSPRTAGTIPEQYF. The DNA for the CDR3 is TGTGCCAGCTCACCCCGGACGGCAGGGACTATCCCCGAGCAGTACTTC. The full variable domain, with the rest looked up from reference TRBV18 and TRBJ2-7, is NAGVMQNPRHLVRRRGQEARLRCSPMKGHSHVYWYRQLPEEGLKFMVYLQKENIIDESGMPKERFSAEFPKEGPSILRIQQVVRGDSAAYFCASSPRTAGTIPEQYFGPGTRLTVT.

The DNA for the CDR3 is TGTGCCAGCAGTGAAGCAATCGGGACAGCGAACACTGAAGCTTTCTTT. It is translated as CASSEAIGTANTEAFF. The gene calls are TRBV6-1 and TRBJ1-1; 7 bases agree with TRBD1. With V trimmed by 0 bases and J by 1 base, 5 bases remained unmatched. The germline gives CDR1 MNHNS, CDR2 SASEGT. CDR3 length: 16 residues.

The chain carries TRBV2 and TRBJ1-1, with 7 bases identical to TRBD1. The CDR3 consists of 14 residues. J gave up 1 base and V 7 bases, and 6 bases lay outside the gene matches. Germline loops: CDR1 SNHLY, CDR2 FYNNEI. The CDR3 nucleotides are TGTGCCAGCATCGAACAGGGGCCGAACACTGAAGCTTTCTTT. Encoded protein: CASIEQGPNTEAFF.

This chain joins TRBV7-6 and TRBJ2-2, with D possibly TRBD2 on 5 matching bases. The CDR3 extends over 15 amino acids. Trimming shortened V by 0 bases and J by 3 bases, and 8 bases separated the two germline ends. The V gene's germline CDR1 is SGHVS and CDR2 FNYEAQ. The DNA for the CDR3 is TGTGCCAGCAGCTTAGCGGACTCCCACACCGGGGAGCTGTTTTTT. Protein product: CASSLADSHTGELFF.

V and J are TRBV12-3 or TRBV12-4 and TRBJ1-2; D is undetermined. The CDR3 has 13 amino acids. V was shortened by 3 bases and J by 8 bases, with 13 bases between the two germline ends. For the CDR3, the DNA is TGTGCCAGCAGTTTTCGCGGGGAGAGCGGCTACACCTTC. It translates to CASSFRGESGYTF.

This rearrangement joins TRBV7-2 to TRBJ2-3, with 8 bases lining up with TRBD2. Germline V lookup: CDR1 SGHTA, CDR2 FQGNSA. After removal of 1 base from V and 8 bases from J, the junction contained 17 bases not matched to a gene. This CDR3 has 18 residues. The CDR3 loop is CASSLGGGWGTRVGTQYF. CDR3 nucleotide sequence: TGTGCCAGCAGCTTAGGAGGGGGATGGGGGACTAGAGTAGGTACGCAGTATTTT.

This clone was detected a few times. The chain carries TRBV20-1 and TRBJ2-2; the match to TRBD2 covers 9 bases. After removal of 3 bases from V and 0 bases from J, the junction contained 5 bases not matched to a gene. The CDR3 runs to 16 residues. The V gene's germline CDR1 is DFQATT and CDR2 SNEGSKA (reference sequence). CDR3 nucleotide sequence: TGCAGTGCTAGTCGTAGCGGGGGCCCGAACACCGGGGAGCTGTTTTTT. Its translation: CSASRSGGPNTGELFF.